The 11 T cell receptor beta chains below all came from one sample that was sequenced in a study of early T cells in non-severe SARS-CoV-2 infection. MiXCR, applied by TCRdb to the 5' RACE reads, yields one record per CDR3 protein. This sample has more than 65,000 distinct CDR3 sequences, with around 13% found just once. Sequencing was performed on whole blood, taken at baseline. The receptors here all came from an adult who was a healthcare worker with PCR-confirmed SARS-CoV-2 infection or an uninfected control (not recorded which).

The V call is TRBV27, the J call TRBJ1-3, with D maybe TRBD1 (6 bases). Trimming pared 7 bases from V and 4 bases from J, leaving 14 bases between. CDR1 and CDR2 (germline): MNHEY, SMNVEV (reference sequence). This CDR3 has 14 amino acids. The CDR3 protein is CASTRGQGGNTIYF. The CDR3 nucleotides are TGTGCCAGCACTCGGGGGCAGGGCGGAAACACCATATATTTT.

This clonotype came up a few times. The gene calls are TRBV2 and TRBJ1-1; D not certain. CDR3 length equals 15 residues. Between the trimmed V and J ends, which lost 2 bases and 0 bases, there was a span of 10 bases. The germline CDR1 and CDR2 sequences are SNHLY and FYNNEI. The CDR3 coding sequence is TGTGCCAGCAGTGAACGGCACGGGGTGAACACTGAAGCTTTCTTT. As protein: CASSERHGVNTEAFF. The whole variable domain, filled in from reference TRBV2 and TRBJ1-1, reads EPEVTQTPSHQVTQMGQEVILRCVPISNHLYFYWYRQILGQKVEFLVSFYNNEISEKSEIFDDQFSVERPDGSNFTLKIRSTKLEDSAMYFCASSERHGVNTEAFFGQGTRLTVV.

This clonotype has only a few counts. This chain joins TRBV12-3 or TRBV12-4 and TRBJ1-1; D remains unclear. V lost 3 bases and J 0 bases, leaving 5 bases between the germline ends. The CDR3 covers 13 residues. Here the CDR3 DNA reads TGTGCCAGCAGTTTCATGCTGAACACTGAAGCTTTCTTT. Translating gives CASSFMLNTEAFF.

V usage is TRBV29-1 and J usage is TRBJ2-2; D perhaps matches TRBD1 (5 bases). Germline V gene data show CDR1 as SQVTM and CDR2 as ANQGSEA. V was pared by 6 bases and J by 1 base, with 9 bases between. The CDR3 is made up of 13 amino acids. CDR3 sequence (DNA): TGCAGCGTGGGCAGGGAGAACACCGGGGAGCTGTTTTTT. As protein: CSVGRENTGELFF.

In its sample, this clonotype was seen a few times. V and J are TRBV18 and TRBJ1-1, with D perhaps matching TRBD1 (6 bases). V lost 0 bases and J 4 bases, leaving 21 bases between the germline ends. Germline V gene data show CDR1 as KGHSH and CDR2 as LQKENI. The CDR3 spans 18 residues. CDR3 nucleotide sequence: TGTGCCAGCTCACCACCGAGTGGGACACAAGCTTGGGGCACTGAAGCTTTCTTT. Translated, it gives CASSPPSGTQAWGTEAFF.

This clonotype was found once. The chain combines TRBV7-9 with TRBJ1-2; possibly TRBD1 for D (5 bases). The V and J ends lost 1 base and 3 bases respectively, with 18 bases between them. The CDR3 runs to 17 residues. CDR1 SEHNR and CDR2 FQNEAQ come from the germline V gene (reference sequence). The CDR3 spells CASSLGTGGGSDYGYTF. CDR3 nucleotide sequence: TGTGCCAGCAGCTTAGGTACAGGCGGCGGAAGCGACTATGGCTACACCTTC.

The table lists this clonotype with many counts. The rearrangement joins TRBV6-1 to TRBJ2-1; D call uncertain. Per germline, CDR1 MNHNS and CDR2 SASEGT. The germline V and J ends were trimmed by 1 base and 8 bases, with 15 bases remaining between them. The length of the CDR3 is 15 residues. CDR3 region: CASSEGPTSLYEQFF. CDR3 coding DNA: TGTGCCAGCAGTGAAGGCCCGACCTCCCTCTATGAGCAGTTCTTC.

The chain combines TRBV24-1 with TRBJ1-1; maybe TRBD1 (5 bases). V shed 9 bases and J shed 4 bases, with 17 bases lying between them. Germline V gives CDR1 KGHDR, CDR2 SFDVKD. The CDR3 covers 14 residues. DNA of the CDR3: TGTGCCACCCAATCGACAAGGGGTGGCACTGAAGCTTTCTTT. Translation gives CATQSTRGGTEAFF.

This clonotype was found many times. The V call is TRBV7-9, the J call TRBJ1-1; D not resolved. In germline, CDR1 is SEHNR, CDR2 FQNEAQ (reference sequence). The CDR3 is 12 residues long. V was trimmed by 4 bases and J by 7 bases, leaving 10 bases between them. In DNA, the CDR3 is TGTGCCAGCAGCTCCCTTCTGATTGAAGCTTTCTTT. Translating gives CASSSLLIEAFF. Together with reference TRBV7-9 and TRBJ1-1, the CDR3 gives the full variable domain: DTGVSQNPRHKITKRGQNVTFRCDPISEHNRLYWYRQTLGQGPEFLTYFQNEAQLEKSRLLSDRFSAERPKGSFSTLEIQRTEQGDSAMYLCASSSLLIEAFFGQGTRLTVV.

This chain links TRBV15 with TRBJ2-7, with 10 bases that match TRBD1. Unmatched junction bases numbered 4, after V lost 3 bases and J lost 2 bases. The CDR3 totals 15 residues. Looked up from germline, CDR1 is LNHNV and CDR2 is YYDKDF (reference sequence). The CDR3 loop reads CATSRAGQGAYEQYF. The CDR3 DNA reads TGTGCCACCAGCAGGGCCGGACAGGGGGCCTACGAGCAGTACTTC.

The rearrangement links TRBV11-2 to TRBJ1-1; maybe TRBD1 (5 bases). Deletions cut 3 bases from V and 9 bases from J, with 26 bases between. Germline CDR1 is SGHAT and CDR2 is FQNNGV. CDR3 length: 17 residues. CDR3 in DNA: TGTGCCAGCAGCTTGAACGTACTGGGGCAGACCCTTATTAAAGCTTTCTTT. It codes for CASSLNVLGQTLIKAFF.